The count of the clone carrying this TCR beta chain is one. V dropped 1 base and J dropped 4; count of bases not matched to a gene: 6. The length of the CDR3 is 16 residues. Germline V gives CDR1 MNHEY, CDR2 SMNVEV (reference sequence). As originally analysed: Reference gene primer amplification in the assay estimated nucleated cell counts. The repertoire was sequenced with immunoSEQ multiplex PCR; TCRdb's copy has only in-frame clones and lacks some. D and trimming come from the DNA, and the V and J calls and clone size come from that table. The sample includes 200,000 to 300,000 clones, around 87% seen only once; the top ten take approximately 1.5%. These data belong to a study of blood T cell repertoires in COVID-19. Study summary: The United States, Italy and Spain provided the acute and convalescent COVID-19 samples.

V gene TRBV27 combines with J gene TRBJ1-2; TRBD1 agrees at 10 bases. The sequenced sample was peripheral blood. The TCR originated in a woman in her forties who had recovered from COVID-19. CDR3 sequence reads: CASSLFGTGELYGYTF. CDR3 DNA: TGTGCCAGCAGTTTATTCGGGACAGGGGAGCTCTATGGCTACACCTTC.